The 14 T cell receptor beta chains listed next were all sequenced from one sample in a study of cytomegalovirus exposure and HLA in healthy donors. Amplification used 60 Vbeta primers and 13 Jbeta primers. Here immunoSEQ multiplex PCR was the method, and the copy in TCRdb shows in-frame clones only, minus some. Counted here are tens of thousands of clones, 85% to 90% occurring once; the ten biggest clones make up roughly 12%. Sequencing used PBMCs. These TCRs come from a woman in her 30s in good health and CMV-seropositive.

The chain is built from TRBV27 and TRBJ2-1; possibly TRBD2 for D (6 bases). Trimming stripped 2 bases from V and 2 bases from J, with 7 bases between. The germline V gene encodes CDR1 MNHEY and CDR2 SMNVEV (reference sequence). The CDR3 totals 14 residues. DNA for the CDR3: TGTGCCAGCAGTTTAGGAGGGCCCTACAATGAGCAGTTCTTC. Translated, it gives CASSLGGPYNEQFF.

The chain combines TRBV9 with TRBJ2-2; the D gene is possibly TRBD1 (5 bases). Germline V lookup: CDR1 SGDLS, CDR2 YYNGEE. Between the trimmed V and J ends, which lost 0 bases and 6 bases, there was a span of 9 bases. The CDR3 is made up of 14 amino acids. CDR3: CASSVGRGSGELFF. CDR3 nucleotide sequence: TGTGCCAGCAGCGTAGGTAGGGGATCCGGGGAGCTGTTTTTT.

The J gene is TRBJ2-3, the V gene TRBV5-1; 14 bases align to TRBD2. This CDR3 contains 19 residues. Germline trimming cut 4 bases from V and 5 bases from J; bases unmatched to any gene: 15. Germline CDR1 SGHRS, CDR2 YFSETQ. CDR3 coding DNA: TGCGCCAGCAGCCACCCCGCCGGGACTAGCGGGAGTTTTGGAGATACGCAGTATTTT. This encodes CASSHPAGTSGSFGDTQYF.

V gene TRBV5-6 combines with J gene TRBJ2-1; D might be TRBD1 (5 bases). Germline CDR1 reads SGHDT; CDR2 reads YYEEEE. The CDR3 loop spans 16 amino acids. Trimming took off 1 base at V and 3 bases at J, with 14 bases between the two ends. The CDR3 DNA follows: TGTGCCAGCAGCTTGCAGGGTAGGGCCTACTACAATGAGCAGTTCTTC. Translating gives CASSLQGRAYYNEQFF.

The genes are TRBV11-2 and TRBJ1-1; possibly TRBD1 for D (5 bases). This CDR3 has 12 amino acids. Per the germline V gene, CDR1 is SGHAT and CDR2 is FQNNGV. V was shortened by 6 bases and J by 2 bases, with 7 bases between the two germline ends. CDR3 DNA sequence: TGTGCCAGCAGTCAGGGAAACACTGAAGCTTTCTTT. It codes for CASSQGNTEAFF. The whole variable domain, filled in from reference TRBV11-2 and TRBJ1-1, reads EAGVAQSPRYKIIEKRQSVAFWCNPISGHATLYWYQQILGQGPKLLIQFQNNGVVDDSQLPKDRFSAERLKGVDSTLKIQPAKLEDSAVYLCASSQGNTEAFFGQGTRLTVV.

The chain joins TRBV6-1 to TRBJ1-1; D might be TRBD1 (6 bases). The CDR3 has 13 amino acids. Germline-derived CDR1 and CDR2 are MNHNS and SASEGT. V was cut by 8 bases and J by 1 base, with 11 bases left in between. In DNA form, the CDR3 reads TGTGCCAGCCAACGGGGGGCGAACACTGAAGCTTTCTTT. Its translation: CASQRGANTEAFF.

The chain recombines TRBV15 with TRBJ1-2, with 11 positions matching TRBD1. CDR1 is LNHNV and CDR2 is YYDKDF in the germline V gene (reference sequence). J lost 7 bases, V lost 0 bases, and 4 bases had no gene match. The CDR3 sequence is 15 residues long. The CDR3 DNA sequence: TGTGCCACCAGCAGAGATGGCGGGACAGGGGGTGGCTACACCTTC. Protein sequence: CATSRDGGTGGGYTF. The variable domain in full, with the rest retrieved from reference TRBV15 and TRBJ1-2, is DAMVIQNPRYQVTQFGKPVTLSCSQTLNHNVMYWYQQKSSQAPKLLFHYYDKDFNNEADTPDNFQSRRPNTSFCFLDIRSPGLGDTAMYLCATSRDGGTGGGYTFGSGTRLTVV.

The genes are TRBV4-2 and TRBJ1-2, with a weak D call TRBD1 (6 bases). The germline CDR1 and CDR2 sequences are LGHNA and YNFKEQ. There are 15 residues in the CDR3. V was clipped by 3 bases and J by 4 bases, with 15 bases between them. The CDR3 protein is CASSHTGQFLYGYTF. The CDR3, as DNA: TGTGCCAGCAGCCACACCGGACAGTTCCTCTATGGCTACACCTTC.

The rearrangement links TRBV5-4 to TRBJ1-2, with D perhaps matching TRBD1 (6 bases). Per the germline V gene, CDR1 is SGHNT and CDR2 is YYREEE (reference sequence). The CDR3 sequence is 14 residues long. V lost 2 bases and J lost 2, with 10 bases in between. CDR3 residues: CASSFQGRNYGYTF. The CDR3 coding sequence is TGTGCCAGCAGCTTCCAGGGGCGGAACTATGGCTACACCTTC.

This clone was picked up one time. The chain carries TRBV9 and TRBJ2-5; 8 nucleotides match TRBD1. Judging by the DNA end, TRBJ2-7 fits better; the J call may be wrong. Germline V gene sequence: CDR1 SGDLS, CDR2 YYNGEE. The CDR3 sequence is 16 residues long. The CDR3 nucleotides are TGTGCCAGCAGCGCAGACTGGGACAGGAGATCCTACGAGCAGTACTTC. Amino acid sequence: CASSADWDRRSYEQYF.

The CDR3 protein is CASSPGTRGGETQYF. Here the CDR3 DNA reads TGTGCCAGCAGCCCTGGGACTAGAGGAGGAGAGACCCAGTACTTC. The V call is TRBV7-9, the J call TRBJ2-5; TRBD2 matches at 8 bases. The germline V gene has CDR1 SEHNR and CDR2 FQNEAQ (reference sequence). The CDR3 runs to 15 residues. The trim removed 5 bases at V and 4 bases at J, leaving 9 bases unmatched.

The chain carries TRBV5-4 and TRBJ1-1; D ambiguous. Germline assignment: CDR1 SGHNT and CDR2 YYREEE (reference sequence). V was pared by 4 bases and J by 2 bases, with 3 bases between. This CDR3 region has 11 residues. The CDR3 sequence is CASSLNTEAFF. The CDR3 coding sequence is TGTGCCAGCAGCCTAAACACTGAAGCTTTCTTT.

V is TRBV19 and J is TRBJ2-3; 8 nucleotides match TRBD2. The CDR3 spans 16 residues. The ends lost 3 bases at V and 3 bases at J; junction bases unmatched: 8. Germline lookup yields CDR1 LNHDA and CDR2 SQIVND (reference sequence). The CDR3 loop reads CASSIWAGGGTDTQYF. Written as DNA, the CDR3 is TGTGCCAGTAGTATTTGGGCGGGAGGAGGGACAGATACGCAGTATTTT. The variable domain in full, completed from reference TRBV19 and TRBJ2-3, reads DGGITQSPKYLFRKEGQNVTLSCEQNLNHDAMYWYRQDPGQGLRLIYYSQIVNDFQKGDIAEGYSVSREKKESFPLTVTSAQKNPTAFYLCASSIWAGGGTDTQYFGPGTRLTVL.

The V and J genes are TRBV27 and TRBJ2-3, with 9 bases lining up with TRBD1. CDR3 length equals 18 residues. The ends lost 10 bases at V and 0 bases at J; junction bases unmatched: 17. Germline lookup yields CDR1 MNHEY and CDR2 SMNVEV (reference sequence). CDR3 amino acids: CATIPWDREIKSTDTQYF. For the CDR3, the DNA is TGTGCCACTATACCCTGGGACAGGGAGATTAAAAGCACAGATACGCAGTATTTT.